This T cell receptor (beta chain) emerged from a study of identical twins. Study-wide results and caveats: Carriage of fewer insertions was seen in abundant cord blood beta clonotypes, whereas memory repertoires showed none. Zero-insertion results could be subject to partial confounding by invariant MAIT and iNKT cells.

This clonotype was seen at least ten times. The antigen remains unidentified. A universal primer site came from template switching; cDNA carried unique molecular identifiers. TCRdb re-analysed the 5' RACE reads in MiXCR, keeping a single row per CDR3 protein. The profile covers under 900,000 distinct CDR3 sequences, with roughly an eighth appearing a single time and roughly 1.6% taken by the ten largest. The data were also submitted as part of a second study, on yellow fever vaccine responses in identical twins.

The sample comprised PBMCs. The sequence was collected from a woman in her late teens or twenties in good health.

DNA for the CDR3: TGCAGTGCTCGTAGACAGGGTAACACCGGGGAGCTGTTTTTT. It translates to CSARRQGNTGELFF. The rearrangement joins TRBV20-1 to TRBJ2-2; 7 bases agree with TRBD1. This CDR3 comprises 14 residues. Germline loops: CDR1 DFQATT, CDR2 SNEGSKA (reference sequence). V was clipped by 5 bases and J by 2 bases; unmatched bases: 5.